The clone carrying this T cell receptor (beta chain) was seen a handful of times. Its antigen is undetermined. The data derive from a study of beta chain features in type 1 diabetes. The study's findings and limits: Insertions were fewer and deletions more numerous at VDJ junctions in type 1 diabetes patients. PCR, the amplification step, might favor shorter templates, equally in patients and controls.

Expressed TCRB transcripts were sequenced because the entire RNA isolate underwent reverse transcription. An average approximately 3.5 million reads came from naive, central memory and regulatory T cell samples. Repertoires were generated with immunoSEQ multiplex PCR, while TCRdb's copy carries only in-frame clones and drops some. The sample contains under 400,000 clones, roughly 12% of which appear only once. With V trimmed by 4 bases and J by 0 bases, 2 bases remained unmatched. CDR1 and CDR2 from the germline V gene are ENHRY and SYGVKD. This CDR3 has 15 amino acids. The gene calls are TRBV10-3 and TRBJ2-1; 8 nucleotides match TRBD2. Sequenced sample: naive CD4+ T cells from blood. The sequence came from a man younger than 35 in good health. This CDR3 reads CAISATSGSYNEQFF. CDR3 coding DNA: TGTGCCATCAGTGCAACTAGCGGCTCCTACAATGAGCAGTTCTTC.